The TCR beta chain under discussion was sequenced for a study of shared clonotypes between healthy human individuals. CDR1 and CDR2 (germline): SEHNR, FQNEAQ (reference sequence). V lost 4 bases to trimming and J lost 10 bases; unmatched junction nucleotides: 10. The CDR3 consists of 15 residues. The study ran the assay at deep level. The authors' processing: ImmunoSEQ sequences covered only the junction and lacked quality scores; filtering therefore differed. Method: immunoSEQ multiplex PCR; TCRdb's copy keeps in-frame clones and lacks some. V, J and clone size were drawn from that table, and D and trimming were deduced from the DNA. Among about 1.9 million clones listed, around 93% were seen once. It was CD45RO-negative cells, positively selected for CCR7, that made up naive CD8 cells, with terminally differentiated effector memory CD45RA+ cells excluded.

The chain recombines TRBV7-9 with TRBJ2-1; the match to TRBD2 covers 10 bases. This sequence originates from a man aged 18 to 29 in good health. Some clones in this sample may be carry-over from other donors' samples. The sequencing sample was made of naive CD8+ T cells from PBMCs. Written as DNA, the CDR3 is TGTGCCAGCAGCTCTGCTAGCGGGGGTCCAGAGGAGCAGTTCTTC. It yields the protein CASSSASGGPEEQFF.